This T cell receptor beta chain was profiled in a study of shared clonotypes between healthy human individuals. The germline gives CDR1 KGHSH, CDR2 LQKENI. V was shortened by 5 bases and J by 2 bases, with 12 bases between the two germline ends. This CDR3 is built from 15 residues. Sequenced by immunoSEQ multiplex PCR; TCRdb stores in-frame clones only, minus some. The table has around 2.5 million clones, 80% to 95% seen once. Material: naive CD4+ T cells from PBMCs. Noted subset: CD45RA+ positively selected. The clonotype originates from a man between 18 and 29 years old in good health. Some clones in this sample may be carry-over from other donors' samples. The chain is built from TRBV18 and TRBJ1-4, with D possibly matching TRBD1 (6 bases). The DNA for the CDR3 is TGTGCCAGCTCAATAGGACAGTCGACTAATGAAAAACTGTTTTTT. This translates into CASSIGQSTNEKLFF. The complete variable domain, with remaining parts taken from reference TRBV18 and TRBJ1-4, reads NAGVMQNPRHLVRRRGQEARLRCSPMKGHSHVYWYRQLPEEGLKFMVYLQKENIIDESGMPKERFSAEFPKEGPSILRIQQVVRGDSAAYFCASSIGQSTNEKLFFGSGTQLSVL.